This T cell receptor (beta chain) was sequenced in a study of persistence of HIV-infected CD4 T cells. Across the whole study: Anti-CD3/anti-CD28 stimulation activated a higher proportion of cells than antigen stimulation, with lower memory fraction. Regarding the study as a whole: The rare CMV-responding cells with HIV-1 proviruses were not separately TCR-sequenced. Degenerate expanded CDR3beta sequences were enriched among CMV- and Gag-responding cells. TCRbeta richness was lower in CMV- and Gag-responding cells than in anti-CD3/anti-CD28-responding cells.

A note on this clone: Its antigen is currently unknown.

Anti-CD3/anti-CD28 beads served as a nonspecific positive control stimulus. CD4+ T cells upregulating both CD40 ligand and CD69 were sorted as responding cells. This CDR3 region has 10 residues. Trimming stripped 6 bases from V and 11 bases from J, with 11 bases between. Germline CDR1 DFQATT, CDR2 SNEGSKA (reference sequence). This was the immunoSEQ version 4 assay in survey mode. Libraries were prepared by immunoSEQ multiplex PCR; TCRdb keeps only in-frame clonotypes and omits some of them. The sample contains under 50,000 clones, approximately 90% of which appear only once. The chain employs TRBV20-1 and TRBJ1-5; D possibly corresponds to TRBD1 (5 bases). Sequenced here: CD4+ T cells sorted from PBMCs after approximately 19-hour stimulation, sampled from a patient who received antiretroviral therapy. The receptor's source is an adult woman with HIV who was CMV-seropositive. CDR3 region: CSAGTGAQHF. The CDR3 nucleotides read TGCAGTGCAGGGACCGGTGCCCAGCATTTT.